This TCR beta chain was recorded in a study of blood T cell repertoires in COVID-19. Study-wide background: Researchers got acute and convalescent COVID-19 samples from the United States, Italy and Spain. From T cells, B-cell-depleted T cells, or PBMCs came the material, which was cDNA or gDNA.

Per the study methods: Scientists estimated how many nucleated cells there were by amplifying reference gene primers. Profiling relied on immunoSEQ multiplex PCR, and the TCRdb table lists in-frame clones only, not all of them. D and trimming were read from the DNA, whereas the V and J calls and clone size are those reported in that table. The sample lists roughly 460,000 clones; around 90% were seen once. Patients from Seattle were sampled longitudinally, starting during active infection. The CDR3 is 16 residues long. The V gene end was trimmed by 4 bases and the J gene end by 6 bases; junction bases not matched to a gene: 11. The germline V gene encodes CDR1 SGHDT and CDR2 YYEEEE.

This sequence was found in a man between 18 and 29 years old with COVID-19, enrolled during active disease. Material: peripheral blood. This chain joins TRBV5-6 and TRBJ2-2; 8 bases agree with TRBD2. CDR3: CASSGTSINVPGELFF. In nucleotides, the CDR3 is TGTGCCAGCAGCGGGACTAGTATCAACGTTCCCGGGGAGCTGTTTTTT. The whole variable domain, remainder taken from reference TRBV5-6 and TRBJ2-2, is DAGVTQSPTHLIKTRGQQVTLRCSPKSGHDTVSWYQQALGQGPQFIFQYYEEEERQRGNFPDRFSGHQFPNYSSELNVNALLLGDSALYLCASSGTSINVPGELFFGEGSRLTVL.